The T cell receptor (beta chain) described here comes from a study of T cell responses to AZD1222 COVID-19 vaccine (dated by TCRdb to 2020 to 2023). Looking at the study overall: TCR sequencing covered approximately 230 trial participants: around 210 given two doses of AZD1222 and 26 given two doses of MenACWY control vaccine. Enrollment into the trials was organized by age into subgroups of 18-55, 56-69 and 70-plus years, and those subgroups contained 148, 28 and 57 TCR-sequenced participants, respectively.

Overall results and qualifications from the work: In the small 56-69-year group, the increase in depth fell short of significance, most likely because of low power. Most participants were white British and females outnumbered males, and the authors suggested that clonal diversity may have been underestimated. Vaccine-associated CD4 TCRs spanned the whole spike protein, with dominant responses in regions 160-218 and 743-854. Reportedly, almost half of the unique spike-specific TCRs recognized epitopes lying outside the regions that are mutated in the B.1.351 and B.1.1.7 variants. Because no day 14 peak-response samples were available, repertoires were characterized only after the peak T cell response. A significant rise in spike-specific TCR breadth and depth was observed after two AZD1222 doses relative to day 0 and relative to MenACWY recipients. Conclusions about previously exposed vaccinees are limited, since just six or seven AZD1222 recipients were seropositive for SARS-CoV-2 at baseline.

CDR1 SGHAT and CDR2 FQNNGV were looked up in the germline V gene. Relative to germline, V is 5 bases shorter and J is 0 bases shorter, with 16 bases between their ends. The CDR3 contains 16 residues, cysteine and phenylalanine counted. Just the 48-base CDR3 DNA is kept, in frame starting at base 1. The CDR3 regions of human TCRbeta chains were subjected to immunosequencing. The paper's data handling went like this. TCRs in the repertoires were matched against a reference library of SARS-CoV-2-specific TCRs that had been generated with the MIRA antigen-specificity platform. Breadth meant the fraction of unique TCRs that were SARS-CoV-2-associated, whereas depth meant the fraction of total T cells that were SARS-CoV-2-associated. Using the MIRA data, each spike-specific TCR was assigned both to the spike region to which the TCR was reactive and to a CD4 or CD8 class. Log10-transformed breadth and depth values were compared by one-way ANOVA with Sidak's multiple comparisons tests. Sourced from immuneACCESS, this table was stored by TCRdb with only in-frame sequences that have V and J called. A share of the clones is absent; for the studies checked, an unresolved V gene accounts for under half, and the remainder has no known explanation. V and J calls and clone size follow that table, whereas D and trimming were derived from the DNA. For this sample the table gives approximately 170,000 clones, of which 90% to 95% were detected only once. The top ten hold more than 1% of the sample.

The intended sense of this specimen's time point label: about 28 days (+/-7) after the second vaccine dose. AZD1222 recipients whose second dose came at about 4 weeks and those whose second dose came at about 12 weeks were combined into one group, since spike-specific TCR depth and breadth did not differ between the two schedules. Vaccinee samples came from UK trials COV001 and COV002, including a single-blind randomized controlled phase 2/3 trial of AZD1222 (ChAdOx1 nCoV-19) in healthy adults. For TCRbeta chain sequencing, PBMC samples were collected from trial participants at day 0 and at day 28 after the second dose. With respect to this clone: Its specific antigen is unknown. Base qualities were left out, and no much larger clone turns up one base away.

The chain couples TRBV11-2 to TRBJ1-1; a confident D gene designation cannot be given. The origin of this receptor is an adult who received the AZD1222 COVID-19 vaccine. Material: peripheral blood, obtained 28 days after the second AZD1222 dose. CDR3 region: CASSPRRRELNTEAFF. At the DNA level, the sequence is TGTGCCAGCAGCCCGCGACGGAGGGAGTTGAACACTGAAGCTTTCTTT.